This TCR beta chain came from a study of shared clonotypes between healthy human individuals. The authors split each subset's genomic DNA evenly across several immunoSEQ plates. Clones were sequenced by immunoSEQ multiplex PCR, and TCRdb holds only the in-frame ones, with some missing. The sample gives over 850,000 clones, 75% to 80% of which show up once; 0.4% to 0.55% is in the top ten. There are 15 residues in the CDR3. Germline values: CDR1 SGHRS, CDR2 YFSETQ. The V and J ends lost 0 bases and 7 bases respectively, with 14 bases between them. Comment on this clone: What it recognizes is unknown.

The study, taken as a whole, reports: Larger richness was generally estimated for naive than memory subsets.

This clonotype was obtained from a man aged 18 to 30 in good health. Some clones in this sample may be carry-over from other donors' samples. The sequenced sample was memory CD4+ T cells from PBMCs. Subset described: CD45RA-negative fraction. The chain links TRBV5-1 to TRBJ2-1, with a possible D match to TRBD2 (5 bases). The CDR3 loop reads CASSLVSSGGNEQFF. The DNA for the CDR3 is TGCGCCAGCAGCTTGGTATCGTCAGGAGGAAATGAGCAGTTCTTC. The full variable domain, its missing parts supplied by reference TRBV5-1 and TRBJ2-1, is KAGVTQTPRYLIKTRGQQVTLSCSPISGHRSVSWYQQTPGQGLQFLFEYFSETQRNKGNFPGRFSGRQFSNSRSEMNVSTLELGDSALYLCASSLVSSGGNEQFFGPGTRLTVL.